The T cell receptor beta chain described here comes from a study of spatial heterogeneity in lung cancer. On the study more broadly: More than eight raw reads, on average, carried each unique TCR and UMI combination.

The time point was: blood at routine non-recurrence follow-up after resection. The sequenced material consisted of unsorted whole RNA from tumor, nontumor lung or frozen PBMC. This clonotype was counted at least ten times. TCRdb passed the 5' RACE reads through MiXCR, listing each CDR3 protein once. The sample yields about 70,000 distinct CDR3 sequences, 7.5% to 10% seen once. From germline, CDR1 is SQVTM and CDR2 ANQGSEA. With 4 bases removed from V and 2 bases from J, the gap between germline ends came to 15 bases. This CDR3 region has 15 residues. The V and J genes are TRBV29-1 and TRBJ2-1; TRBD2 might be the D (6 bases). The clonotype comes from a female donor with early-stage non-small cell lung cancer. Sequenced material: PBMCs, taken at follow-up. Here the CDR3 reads CSVASTSHAYNEQFF. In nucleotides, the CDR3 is TGCAGCGTTGCGTCAACTAGCCACGCCTACAATGAGCAGTTCTTC.